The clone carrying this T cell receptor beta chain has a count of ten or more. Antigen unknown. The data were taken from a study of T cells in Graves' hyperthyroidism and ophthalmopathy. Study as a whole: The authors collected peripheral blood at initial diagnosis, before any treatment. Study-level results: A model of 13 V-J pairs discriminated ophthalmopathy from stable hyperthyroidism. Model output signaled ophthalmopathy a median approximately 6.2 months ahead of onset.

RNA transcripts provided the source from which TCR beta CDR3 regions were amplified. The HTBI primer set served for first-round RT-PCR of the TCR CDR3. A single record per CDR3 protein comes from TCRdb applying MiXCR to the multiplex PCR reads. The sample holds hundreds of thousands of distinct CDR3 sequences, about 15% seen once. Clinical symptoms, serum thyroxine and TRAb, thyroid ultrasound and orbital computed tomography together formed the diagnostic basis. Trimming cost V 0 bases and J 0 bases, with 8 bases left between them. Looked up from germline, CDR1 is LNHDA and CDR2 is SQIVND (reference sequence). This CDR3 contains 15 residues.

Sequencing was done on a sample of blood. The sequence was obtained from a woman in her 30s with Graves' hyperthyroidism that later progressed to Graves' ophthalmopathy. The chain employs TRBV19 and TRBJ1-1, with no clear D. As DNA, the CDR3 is TGTGCCAGTAGTATAGATCGGAACCTGAACACTGAAGCTTTCTTT. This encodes CASSIDRNLNTEAFF.